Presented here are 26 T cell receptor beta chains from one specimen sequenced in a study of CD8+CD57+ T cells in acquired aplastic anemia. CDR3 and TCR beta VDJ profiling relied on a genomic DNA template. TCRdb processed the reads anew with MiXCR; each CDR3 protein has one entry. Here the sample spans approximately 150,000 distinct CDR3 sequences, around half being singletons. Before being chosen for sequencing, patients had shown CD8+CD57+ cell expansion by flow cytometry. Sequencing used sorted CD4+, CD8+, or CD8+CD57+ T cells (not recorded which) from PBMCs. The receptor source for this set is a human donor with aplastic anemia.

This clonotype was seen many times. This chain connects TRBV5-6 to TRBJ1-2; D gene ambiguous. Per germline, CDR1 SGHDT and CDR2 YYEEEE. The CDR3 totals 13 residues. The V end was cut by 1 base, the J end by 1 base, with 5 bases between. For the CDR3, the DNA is TGTGCCAGCAGCTTGTGGAATAACTATGGCTACACCTTC. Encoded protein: CASSLWNNYGYTF.

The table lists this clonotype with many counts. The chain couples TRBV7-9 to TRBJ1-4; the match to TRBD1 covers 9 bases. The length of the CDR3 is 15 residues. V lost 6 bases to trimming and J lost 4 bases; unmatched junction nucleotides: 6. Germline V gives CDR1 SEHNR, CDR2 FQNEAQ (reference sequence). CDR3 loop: CASSRTTGGNEKLFF. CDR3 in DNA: TGTGCCAGCAGTCGGACGACAGGGGGTAATGAAAAACTGTTTTTT.

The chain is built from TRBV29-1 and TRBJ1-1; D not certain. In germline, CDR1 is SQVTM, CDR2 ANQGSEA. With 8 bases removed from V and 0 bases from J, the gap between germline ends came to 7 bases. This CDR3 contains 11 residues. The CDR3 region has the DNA TGCAGCTCGCTGCTGAACACTGAAGCTTTCTTT. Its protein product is CSSLLNTEAFF.

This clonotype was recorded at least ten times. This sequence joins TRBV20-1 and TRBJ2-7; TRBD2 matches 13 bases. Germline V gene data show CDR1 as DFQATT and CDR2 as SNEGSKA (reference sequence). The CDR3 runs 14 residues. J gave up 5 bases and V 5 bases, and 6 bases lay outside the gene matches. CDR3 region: CSARRTSGGNEQYF. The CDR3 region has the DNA TGCAGTGCTCGCCGGACTAGCGGGGGAAACGAGCAGTACTTC.

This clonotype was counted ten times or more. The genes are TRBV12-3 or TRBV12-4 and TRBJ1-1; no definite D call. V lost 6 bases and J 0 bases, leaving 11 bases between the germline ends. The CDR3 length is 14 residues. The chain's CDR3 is CASSKKIMNTEAFF. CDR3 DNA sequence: TGTGCCAGCAGCAAAAAGATCATGAACACTGAAGCTTTCTTT.

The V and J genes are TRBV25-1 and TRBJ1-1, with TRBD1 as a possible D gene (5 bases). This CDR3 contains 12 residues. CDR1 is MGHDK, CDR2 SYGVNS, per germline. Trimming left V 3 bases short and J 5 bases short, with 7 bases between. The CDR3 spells CASSDRGTEAFF. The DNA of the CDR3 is TGTGCCAGCAGTGATCGGGGGACTGAAGCTTTCTTT.

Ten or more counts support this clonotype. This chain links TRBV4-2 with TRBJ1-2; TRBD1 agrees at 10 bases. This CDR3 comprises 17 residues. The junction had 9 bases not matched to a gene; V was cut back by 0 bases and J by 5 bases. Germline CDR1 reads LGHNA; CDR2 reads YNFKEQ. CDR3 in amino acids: CASSQDGQGVEGYGYTF. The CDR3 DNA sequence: TGTGCCAGCAGCCAAGATGGACAGGGGGTAGAGGGGTATGGCTACACCTTC.

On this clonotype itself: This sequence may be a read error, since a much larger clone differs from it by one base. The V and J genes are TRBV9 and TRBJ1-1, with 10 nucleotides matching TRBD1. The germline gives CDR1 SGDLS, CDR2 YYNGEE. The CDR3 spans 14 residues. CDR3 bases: TGTGCCAGCAGCGCGACAGGGGGCGGCACTGATGCTTTCTTT. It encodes CASSATGGGTDAFF.

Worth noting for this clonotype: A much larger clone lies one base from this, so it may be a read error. CDR3 coding DNA: TGTGCCAGCAGGGACATTAGCTATGGCTACACCTTC. Translated: CASRDISYGYTF. The chain employs TRBV10-3 and TRBJ1-2; TRBD1 is a possible D gene (6 bases). CDR1 is ENHRY, CDR2 SYGVKD, per germline. Trimming removed 10 bases at V and 4 bases at J, with 13 bases between. This CDR3 spans 12 amino acids.

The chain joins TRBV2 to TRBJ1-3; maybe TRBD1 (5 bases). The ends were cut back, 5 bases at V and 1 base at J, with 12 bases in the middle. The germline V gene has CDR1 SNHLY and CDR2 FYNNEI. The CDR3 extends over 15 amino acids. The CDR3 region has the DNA TGTGCCAGCAGTTACAACAGGATATCTGGAAACACCATATATTTT. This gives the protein CASSYNRISGNTIYF.

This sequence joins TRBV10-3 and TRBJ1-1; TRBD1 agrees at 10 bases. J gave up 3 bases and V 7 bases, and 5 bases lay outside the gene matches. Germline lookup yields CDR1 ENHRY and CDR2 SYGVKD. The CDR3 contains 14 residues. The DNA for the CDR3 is TGTGCCATCAAAGGACAGGGGGAGGACACTGAAGCTTTCTTT. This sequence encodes CAIKGQGEDTEAFF.

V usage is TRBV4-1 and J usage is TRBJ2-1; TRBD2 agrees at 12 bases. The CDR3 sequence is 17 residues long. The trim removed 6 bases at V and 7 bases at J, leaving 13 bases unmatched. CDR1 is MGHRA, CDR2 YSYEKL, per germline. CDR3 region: CASREGPSGGAGNEQFF. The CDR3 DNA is TGCGCCAGCAGGGAAGGGCCTAGCGGGGGGGCAGGGAATGAGCAGTTCTTC.

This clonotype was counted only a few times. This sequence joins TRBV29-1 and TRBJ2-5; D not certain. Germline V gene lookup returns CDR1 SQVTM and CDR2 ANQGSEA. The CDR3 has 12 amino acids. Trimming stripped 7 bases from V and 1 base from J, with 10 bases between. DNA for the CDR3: TGCAGCGCTTCGACGGCCCAAGAGACCCAGTACTTC. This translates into CSASTAQETQYF.

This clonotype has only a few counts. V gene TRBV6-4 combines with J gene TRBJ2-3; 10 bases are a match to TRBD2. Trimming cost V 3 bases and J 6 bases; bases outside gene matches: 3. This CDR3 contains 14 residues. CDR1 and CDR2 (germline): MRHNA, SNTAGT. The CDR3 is CASSDLAGADTQYF. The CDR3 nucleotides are TGTGCCAGCAGTGATCTAGCGGGGGCTGATACGCAGTATTTT.

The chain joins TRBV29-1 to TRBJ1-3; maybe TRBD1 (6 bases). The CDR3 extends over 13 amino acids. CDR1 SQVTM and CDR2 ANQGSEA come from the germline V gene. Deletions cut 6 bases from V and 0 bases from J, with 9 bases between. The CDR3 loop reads CSVGHRSGNTIYF. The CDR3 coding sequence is TGCAGCGTGGGACACCGCTCTGGAAACACCATATATTTT.

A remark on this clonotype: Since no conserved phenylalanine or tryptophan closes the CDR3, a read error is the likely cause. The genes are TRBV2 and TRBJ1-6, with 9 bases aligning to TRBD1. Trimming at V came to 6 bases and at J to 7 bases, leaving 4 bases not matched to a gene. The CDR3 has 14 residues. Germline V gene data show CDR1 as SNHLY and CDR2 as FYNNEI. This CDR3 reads CASSTGQGNSPLHS. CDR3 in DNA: TGTGCCAGCAGCACTGGACAGGGGAATTCACCCCTCCACTCT.

In DNA form, the CDR3 reads TGTGCCAGTAGTTCCAACAGGGGGCAGCATTTT. The encoded protein is CASSSNRGQHF. This chain joins TRBV19 and TRBJ1-5; 8 nucleotides line up with TRBD1. The length of the CDR3 is 11 residues. Looked up from germline, CDR1 is LNHDA and CDR2 is SQIVND (reference sequence). J lost 13 bases, V lost 5 bases, and 4 bases had no gene match.

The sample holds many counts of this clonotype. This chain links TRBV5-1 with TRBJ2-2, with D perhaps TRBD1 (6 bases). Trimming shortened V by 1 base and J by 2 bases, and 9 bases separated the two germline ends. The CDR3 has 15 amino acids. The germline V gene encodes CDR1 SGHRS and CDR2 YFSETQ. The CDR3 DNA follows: TGCGCCAGCAGCTTGTATGGGACAAACACCGGGGAGCTGTTTTTT. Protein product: CASSLYGTNTGELFF.

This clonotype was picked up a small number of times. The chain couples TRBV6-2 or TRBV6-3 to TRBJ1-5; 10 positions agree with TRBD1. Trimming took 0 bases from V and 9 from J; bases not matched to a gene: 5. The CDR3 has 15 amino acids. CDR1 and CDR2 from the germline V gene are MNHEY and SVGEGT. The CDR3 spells CASSYSGQGDRPQHF. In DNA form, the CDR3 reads TGTGCCAGCAGTTACTCCGGACAGGGGGACAGGCCCCAGCATTTT.

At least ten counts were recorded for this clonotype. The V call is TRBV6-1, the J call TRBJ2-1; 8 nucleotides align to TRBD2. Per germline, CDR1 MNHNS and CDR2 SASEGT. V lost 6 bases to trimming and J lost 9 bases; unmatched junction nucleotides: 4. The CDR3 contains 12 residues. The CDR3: CASRQAGGEQFF. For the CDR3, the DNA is TGTGCCAGCAGACAGGCGGGGGGTGAGCAGTTCTTC.

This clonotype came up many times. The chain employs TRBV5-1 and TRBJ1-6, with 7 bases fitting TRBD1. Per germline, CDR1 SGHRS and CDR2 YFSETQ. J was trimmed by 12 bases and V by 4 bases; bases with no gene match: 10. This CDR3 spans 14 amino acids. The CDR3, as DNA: TGCGCCAGCAGCCTCGACAGGGAAGGTGGACCCCTCCACTTT. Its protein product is CASSLDREGGPLHF.

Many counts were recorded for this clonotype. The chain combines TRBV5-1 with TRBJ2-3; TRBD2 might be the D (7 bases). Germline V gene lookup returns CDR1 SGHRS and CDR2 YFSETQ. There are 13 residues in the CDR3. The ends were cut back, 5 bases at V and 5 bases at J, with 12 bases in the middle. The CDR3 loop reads CASSQGGGDTQYF. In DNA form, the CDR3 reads TGCGCCAGCAGTCAGGGAGGGGGAGATACGCAGTATTTT.

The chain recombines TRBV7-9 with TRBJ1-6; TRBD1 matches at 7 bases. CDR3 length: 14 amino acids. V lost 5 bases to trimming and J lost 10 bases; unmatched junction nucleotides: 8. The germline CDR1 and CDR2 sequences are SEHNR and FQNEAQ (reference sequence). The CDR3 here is CASSPTGDGSPLHF. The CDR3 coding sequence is TGTGCCAGCAGCCCCACAGGGGACGGGTCACCCCTCCACTTT.

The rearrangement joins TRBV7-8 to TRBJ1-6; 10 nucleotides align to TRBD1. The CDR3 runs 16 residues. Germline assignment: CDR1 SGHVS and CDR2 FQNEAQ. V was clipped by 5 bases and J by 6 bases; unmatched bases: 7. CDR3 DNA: TGTGCCAGCAGCCCCGGGACAGGGGACCCTAATTCACCCCTCCACTTT. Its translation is CASSPGTGDPNSPLHF.

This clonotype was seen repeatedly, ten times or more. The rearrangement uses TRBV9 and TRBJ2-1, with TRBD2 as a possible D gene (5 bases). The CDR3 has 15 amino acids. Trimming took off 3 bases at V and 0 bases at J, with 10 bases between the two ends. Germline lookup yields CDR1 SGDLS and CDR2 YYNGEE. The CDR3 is CASSARAASYNEQFF. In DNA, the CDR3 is TGTGCCAGCAGCGCCCGAGCGGCCTCCTACAATGAGCAGTTCTTC.

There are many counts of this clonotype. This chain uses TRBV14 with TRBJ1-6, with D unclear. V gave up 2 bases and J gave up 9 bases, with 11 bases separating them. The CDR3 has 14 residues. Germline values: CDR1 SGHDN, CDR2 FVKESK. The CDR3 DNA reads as TGTGCCAGCAGCCAATTGTGGGAATCTTCACCCCTCCACTTT. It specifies CASSQLWESSPLHF.